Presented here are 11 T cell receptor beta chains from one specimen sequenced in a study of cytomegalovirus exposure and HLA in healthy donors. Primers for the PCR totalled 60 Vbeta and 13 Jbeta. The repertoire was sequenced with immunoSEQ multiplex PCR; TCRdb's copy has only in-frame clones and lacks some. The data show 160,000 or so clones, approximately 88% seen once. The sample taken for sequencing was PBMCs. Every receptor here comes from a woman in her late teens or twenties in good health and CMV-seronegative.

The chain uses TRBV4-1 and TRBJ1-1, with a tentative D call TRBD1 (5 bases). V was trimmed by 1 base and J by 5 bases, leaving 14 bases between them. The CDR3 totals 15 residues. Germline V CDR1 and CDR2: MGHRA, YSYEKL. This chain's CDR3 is CASSQVAGVGTEAFF. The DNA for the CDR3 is TGCGCCAGCAGCCAAGTGGCGGGGGTTGGGACTGAAGCTTTCTTT.

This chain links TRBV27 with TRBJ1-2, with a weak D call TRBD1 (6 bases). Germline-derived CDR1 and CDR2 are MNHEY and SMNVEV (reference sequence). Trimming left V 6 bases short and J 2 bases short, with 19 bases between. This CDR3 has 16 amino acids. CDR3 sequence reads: CASSLTPGHSNYGYTF. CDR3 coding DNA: TGTGCCAGCAGCCTTACACCGGGACACTCAAACTATGGCTACACCTTC.

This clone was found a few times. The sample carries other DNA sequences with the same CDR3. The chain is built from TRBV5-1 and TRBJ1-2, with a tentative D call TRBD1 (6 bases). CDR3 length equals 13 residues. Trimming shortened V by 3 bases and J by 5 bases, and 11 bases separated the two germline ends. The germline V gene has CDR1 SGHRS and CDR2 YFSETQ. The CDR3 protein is CASSSTGTYGYTF. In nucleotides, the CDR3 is TGCGCCAGCAGCTCCACCGGGACATATGGCTACACCTTC.

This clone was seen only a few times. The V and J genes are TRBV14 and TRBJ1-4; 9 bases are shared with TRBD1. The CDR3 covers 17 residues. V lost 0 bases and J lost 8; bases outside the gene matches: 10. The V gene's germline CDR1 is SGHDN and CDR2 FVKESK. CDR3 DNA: TGTGCCAGCAGCCAAGATGACAGGGGGAGGTTTTACGAAAAACTGTTTTTT. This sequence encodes CASSQDDRGRFYEKLFF. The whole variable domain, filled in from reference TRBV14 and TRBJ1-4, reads EAGVTQFPSHSVIEKGQTVTLRCDPISGHDNLYWYRRVMGKEIKFLLHFVKESKQDESGMPNNRFLAERTGGTYSTLKVQPAELEDSGVYFCASSQDDRGRFYEKLFFGSGTQLSVL.

CDR3 sequence reads: CAWSVWGGGIGTEAFF. DNA for the CDR3: TGTGCCTGGAGTGTATGGGGAGGAGGGATCGGCACTGAAGCTTTCTTT. The V gene is TRBV30, the J gene TRBJ1-1; D unclear. CDR1 and CDR2 (germline): GTSNPN, SVGIG (reference sequence). V was trimmed by 0 bases and J by 4 bases, leaving 18 bases between them. The CDR3 length is 16 residues.

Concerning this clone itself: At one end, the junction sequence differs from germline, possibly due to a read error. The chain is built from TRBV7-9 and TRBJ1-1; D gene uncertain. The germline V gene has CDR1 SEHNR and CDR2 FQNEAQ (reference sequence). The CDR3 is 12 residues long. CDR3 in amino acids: CSSSFYLTEAFF. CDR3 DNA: TGTTCCAGCAGCTTTTATCTGACTGAAGCTTTCTTT.

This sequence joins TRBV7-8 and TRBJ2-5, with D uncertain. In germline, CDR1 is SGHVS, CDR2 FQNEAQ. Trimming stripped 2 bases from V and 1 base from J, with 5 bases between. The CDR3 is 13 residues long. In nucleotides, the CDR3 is TGTGCCAGCAGCTTACACTTCCAAGAGACCCAGTACTTC. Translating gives CASSLHFQETQYF.

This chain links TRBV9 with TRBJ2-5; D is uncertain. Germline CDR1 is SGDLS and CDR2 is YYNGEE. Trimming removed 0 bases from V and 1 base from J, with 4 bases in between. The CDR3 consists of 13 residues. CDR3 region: CASSVGPQETQYF. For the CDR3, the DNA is TGTGCCAGCAGCGTAGGGCCCCAAGAGACCCAGTACTTC.

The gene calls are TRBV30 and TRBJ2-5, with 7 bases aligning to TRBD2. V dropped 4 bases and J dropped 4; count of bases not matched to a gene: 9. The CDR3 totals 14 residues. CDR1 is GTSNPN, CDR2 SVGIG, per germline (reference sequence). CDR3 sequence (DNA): TGTGCCTGGATAGAACCCGGGAGGACAGAGACCCAGTACTTC. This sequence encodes CAWIEPGRTETQYF.

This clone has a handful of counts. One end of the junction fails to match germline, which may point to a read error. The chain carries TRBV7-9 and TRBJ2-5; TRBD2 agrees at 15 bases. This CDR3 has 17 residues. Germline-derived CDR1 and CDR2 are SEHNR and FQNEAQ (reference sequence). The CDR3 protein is CSSSYGLAGGTGETQYF. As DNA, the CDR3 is TGTTCCAGCAGCTACGGACTAGCGGGGGGGACCGGAGAGACCCAGTACTTC.

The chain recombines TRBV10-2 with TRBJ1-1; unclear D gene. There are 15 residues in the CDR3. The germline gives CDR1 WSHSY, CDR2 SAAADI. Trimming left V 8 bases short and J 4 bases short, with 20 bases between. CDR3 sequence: CASRGIQAMSTEAFF. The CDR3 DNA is TGCGCCAGCCGAGGGATACAAGCTATGAGCACTGAAGCTTTCTTT.